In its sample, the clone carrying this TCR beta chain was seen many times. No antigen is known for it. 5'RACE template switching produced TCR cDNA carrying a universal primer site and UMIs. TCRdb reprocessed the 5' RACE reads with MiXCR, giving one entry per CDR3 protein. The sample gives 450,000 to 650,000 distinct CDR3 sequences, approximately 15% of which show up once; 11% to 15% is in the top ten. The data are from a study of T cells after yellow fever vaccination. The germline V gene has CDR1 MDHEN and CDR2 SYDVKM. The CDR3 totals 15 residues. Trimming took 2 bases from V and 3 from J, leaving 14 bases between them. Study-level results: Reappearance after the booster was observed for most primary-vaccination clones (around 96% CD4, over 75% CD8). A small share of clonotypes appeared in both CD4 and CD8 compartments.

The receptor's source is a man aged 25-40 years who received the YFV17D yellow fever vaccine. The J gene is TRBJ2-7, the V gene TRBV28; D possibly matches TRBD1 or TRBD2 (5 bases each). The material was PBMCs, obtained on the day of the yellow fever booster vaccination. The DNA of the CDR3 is TGTGCCAGCAGTTTACGACCGGGACGGAACTACGAGCAGTACTTC. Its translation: CASSLRPGRNYEQYF.